This T cell receptor beta chain came from a study of T cell repertoires in cytomegalovirus infection (dated by TCRdb to about 2019). Regarding the research as a whole: Recently identified HLA-C-restricted CMV epitopes, whose presentation resists viral immunomodulation, were targeted by peptide stimulations together with well-studied HLA-B-restricted epitopes. The HLA type of each donor mattered for the analysis, because public TCR beta signatures pointed to carriage of CMV infection along with the matching HLA type.

The sequencer was an Illumina HiSeq 1500. Through fastp at Q25 and MiXCR, TCRdb rebuilt clones from the public reads, retaining in-frame beta chains. Entries are consolidated by CDR3 protein sequence, retaining the most common genes and DNA. This sample holds 100,000 to 150,000 distinct CDR3 sequences; about 31% were observed only once. The ten largest make up roughly 50% of the sample. Interpreted using the paper, the treatment or condition label stands for: in vitro stimulation with specific CMV peptide epitopes to enrich CMV-specific T cells. Taken from the germline V gene, the CDR1 and CDR2 loops are SNHLY and FYNNEI. Taken from cysteine to phenylalanine, the CDR3 has 15 residues. The kept DNA is CDR3 alone, 45 bases in frame from the first base. V gives up 3 bases and J gives up 0 bases, and the segment between their germline ends measures 12 bases. A remark on this clonotype: Its antigen is still unknown. No base-level quality is on record; no much larger clone is a single base apart.

Paper-wide results and their limitations: In the ex vivo response, HLA-C-restricted CMV-specific TCR beta clonotypes were dominant, and in two of eight donors the single most frequent clonotype came from this HLA-C-restricted group. In both this cohort and an independent cohort of 352 donors, the cumulative frequency of public TCR beta family members distinguished carriers of CMV infection plus the relevant HLA type.

This clonotype was sampled from a human donor in good health (CMV status not recorded). Some clones in this sample may be carry-over from other donors' samples. The input for sequencing was CD8+ T cells from cultured PBMCs, taken from culture after CMV antigen stimulation. This chain joins TRBV2 to TRBJ2-7; tentative D gene TRBD1, with 6 bases matching. This receptor carries the CDR3 CASSEGASLSYEQYF. The nucleotides are TGTGCCAGCAGTGAGGGGGCGTCGCTCTCCTACGAGCAGTACTTC.